One and the same sample provided the 21 T cell receptor beta chains below, sequenced in a study of yellow fever vaccine responses in identical twins (dated by TCRdb to between 2018 and 2020). To prepare the library, RT-PCR was applied. Sequencing used an Illumina HiSeq 2500. TCRdb trimmed the raw reads at Q25, called clones with MiXCR and kept productive beta chains. Each entry is one CDR3 protein sequence, shown with its most common DNA and genes. Present in this sample are 20,000 or so distinct CDR3 sequences, around three quarters of which were seen just once. Clones ranked in the top ten supply 2% to 2.5% of the sample. The material was T cells from blood (PBMCs), unsorted or a sorted subset (not recorded which), obtained before or after yellow fever vaccination (not recorded which). Receptor source: a woman aged 18 to 35 who received the yellow fever vaccine. Donor details come from another sample of the same person, matched by shared clones.

V usage is TRBV18 and J usage is TRBJ2-1; D not certain. Germline lookup yields CDR1 KGHSH and CDR2 LQKENI. V shed 3 bases and J shed 1 base, with 7 bases lying between them. CDR3 size: 14 residues. DNA for the CDR3: TGTGCCAGCTCACCGTCGTTATCCTACAATGAGCAGTTCTTC. The encoded protein is CASSPSLSYNEQFF. The full variable domain, its missing parts supplied by reference TRBV18 and TRBJ2-1, is NAGVMQNPRHLVRRRGQEARLRCSPMKGHSHVYWYRQLPEEGLKFMVYLQKENIIDESGMPKERFSAEFPKEGPSILRIQQVVRGDSAAYFCASSPSLSYNEQFFGPGTRLTVL.

The chain links TRBV29-1 to TRBJ2-3; D uncertain. V was clipped by 1 base and J by 6 bases, with 14 bases between them. The germline CDR1 and CDR2 sequences are SQVTM and ANQGSEA. CDR3 size: 14 residues. The CDR3 bases are TGCAGCGTTGAAGGGCGAGCTAGTAGGGATACGCAGTATTTT. It encodes CSVEGRASRDTQYF.

The rearrangement uses TRBV18 and TRBJ1-5; no reliable D call. CDR1 and CDR2 (germline): KGHSH, LQKENI. The V end was cut by 3 bases, the J end by 2 bases, with 8 bases between. The CDR3 has 14 amino acids. The CDR3 sequence: CASSPGTGNQPQHF. The CDR3 coding sequence is TGTGCCAGCTCACCGGGAACGGGCAATCAGCCCCAGCATTTT.

The V gene is TRBV3-1, the J gene TRBJ1-2; 7 bases are a match to TRBD1. Trimming cost V 0 bases and J 1 base; bases outside gene matches: 5. The germline gives CDR1 LGHDT, CDR2 YNNKEL (reference sequence). The CDR3 length is 16 residues. CDR3 amino acids: CASSQDLGTDNYGYTF. The CDR3 bases are TGTGCCAGCAGCCAAGATCTAGGGACAGATAACTATGGCTACACCTTC. The full variable domain, rest sourced from reference TRBV3-1 and TRBJ1-2, is DTAVSQTPKYLVTQMGNDKSIKCEQNLGHDTMYWYKQDSKKFLKIMFSYNNKELIINETVPNRFSPKSPDKAHLNLHINSLELGDSAVYFCASSQDLGTDNYGYTFGSGTRLTVV.

This clonotype appeared a single time. This chain links TRBV18 with TRBJ1-1, with D unclear. Germline values: CDR1 KGHSH, CDR2 LQKENI. Trimming took off 3 bases at V and 5 bases at J, with 16 bases between the two ends. This CDR3 comprises 15 residues. The CDR3 loop is CASSPDRGDGTEAFF. The CDR3 DNA reads TGTGCCAGCTCACCGGACCGCGGAGACGGGACTGAAGCTTTCTTT.

The chain is built from TRBV2 and TRBJ2-5, with a tentative D call TRBD2 (6 bases). The germline V gene encodes CDR1 SNHLY and CDR2 FYNNEI. V lost 8 bases to trimming and J lost 5 bases, with 18 bases between them. CDR3 length: 14 residues. The CDR3 is CASGPGLRRETQYF. CDR3 nucleotides: TGTGCCAGCGGTCCGGGACTCCGGAGGGAGACCCAGTACTTC.

The chain carries TRBV5-3 and TRBJ2-7; TRBD2 might be the D (5 bases). TRBV5-3 is an ORF for which the function is uncertain. CDR3 length: 14 amino acids. Here the CDR3 DNA reads TGTGCCAGCAGCTTGGCTCTAGCTTCCTACGAGCAGTACGTC. It yields the protein CASSLALASYEQYV.

The DNA of the CDR3 is TGTGCCACCAGTGACCGCAGGAAGAGCAATCAGCCCCAGCATTTT. It is translated as CATSDRRKSNQPQHF. J is TRBJ1-5 and V is TRBV24-1; D gene ambiguous. Trimming removed 4 bases at V and 1 base at J, with 10 bases between. Germline values: CDR1 KGHDR, CDR2 SFDVKD. The CDR3 consists of 15 residues.

The rearrangement joins TRBV18 to TRBJ2-2; D is uncertain. The germline gives CDR1 KGHSH, CDR2 LQKENI. The CDR3 length is 15 residues. V was shortened by 0 bases and J by 7 bases, with 12 bases between the two germline ends. This chain's CDR3 is CASSPPNSRHGELFF. DNA for the CDR3: TGTGCCAGCTCACCACCAAACTCCCGGCACGGGGAGCTGTTTTTT.

This clonotype was observed a single time. This sequence joins TRBV18 and TRBJ2-3; 10 nucleotides agree with TRBD1. This CDR3 has 16 residues. J lost 5 bases, V lost 2 bases, and 7 bases had no gene match. The V gene's germline CDR1 is KGHSH and CDR2 LQKENI. The CDR3 DNA sequence: TGTGCCAGCTCACCATTCGGACAGGGGGGTGGAGATACGCAGTATTTT. Protein product: CASSPFGQGGGDTQYF. Complete variable domain (other parts from reference TRBV18 and TRBJ2-3): NAGVMQNPRHLVRRRGQEARLRCSPMKGHSHVYWYRQLPEEGLKFMVYLQKENIIDESGMPKERFSAEFPKEGPSILRIQQVVRGDSAAYFCASSPFGQGGGDTQYFGPGTRLTVL.

The chain recombines TRBV5-1 with TRBJ1-5; D not certain. CDR3 length: 15 residues. V was clipped by 4 bases and J by 0 bases, with 11 bases between them. Germline CDR1 reads SGHRS; CDR2 reads YFSETQ. CDR3 nucleotide sequence: TGCGCCAGCAGCCTCCGTCCGGATAGCAATCAGCCCCAGCATTTT. Translation: CASSLRPDSNQPQHF.

V gene TRBV12-3 or TRBV12-4 combines with J gene TRBJ1-2; TRBD1 might be the D (5 bases). This CDR3 contains 13 residues. V dropped 6 bases and J dropped 8 bases, with 16 bases sitting between them. As DNA, the CDR3 is TGTGCCAGCAGCAGAGACAGTGGAGCGGGCTACACCTTC. This codes for CASSRDSGAGYTF.

The chain couples TRBV29-1 to TRBJ2-3, with TRBD2 as a possible D gene (5 bases). The V gene lost 8 bases and the J gene lost 2 bases, with 17 bases spanning the gap. CDR3 length: 14 amino acids. CDR1 SQVTM and CDR2 ANQGSEA come from the germline V gene. Written as DNA, the CDR3 is TGCAGCTATAACCACCCGGGGAACACAGATACGCAGTATTTT. Translating it yields CSYNHPGNTDTQYF.

The genes are TRBV7-2 and TRBJ1-1; a possible D gene is TRBD1 (6 bases). Trimming took off 5 bases at V and 4 bases at J, with 17 bases between the two ends. The germline gives CDR1 SGHTA, CDR2 FQGNSA. The CDR3 contains 15 residues. In DNA, the CDR3 is TGTGCCAGCAGCCCAAGGACAGCTTGGAGCACTGAAGCTTTCTTT. It encodes CASSPRTAWSTEAFF.

The chain has TRBV7-9 and TRBJ2-7; the D gene is possibly TRBD1 (6 bases). Germline V lookup: CDR1 SEHNR, CDR2 FQNEAQ (reference sequence). The CDR3 has 15 amino acids. Trimming cost V 1 base and J 2 bases, with 12 bases left between them. The DNA for the CDR3 is TGTGCCAGCAGCTTAGACCCGGGACATCCCTACGAGCAGTACTTC. As protein: CASSLDPGHPYEQYF.

The chain combines TRBV15 with TRBJ1-1; D not certain. The CDR3 consists of 14 residues. Germline values: CDR1 LNHNV, CDR2 YYDKDF (reference sequence). The V and J ends lost 3 bases and 2 bases respectively, with 10 bases between them. The CDR3 bases are TGTGCCACCAGCAGCTTGCGGATCAACACTGAAGCTTTCTTT. Translation gives CATSSLRINTEAFF.

This rearrangement joins TRBV11-2 to TRBJ1-1, with 9 nucleotides matching TRBD1. The germline gives CDR1 SGHAT, CDR2 FQNNGV. The CDR3 covers 15 residues. Unmatched junction bases numbered 10, after V lost 6 bases and J lost 5 bases. The CDR3 DNA sequence: TGTGCCAGCAGGCGGGACAGGGTCGTGAGTACTGAAGCTTTCTTT. Its protein product is CASRRDRVVSTEAFF. The variable domain in full, with the rest retrieved from reference TRBV11-2 and TRBJ1-1, is EAGVAQSPRYKIIEKRQSVAFWCNPISGHATLYWYQQILGQGPKLLIQFQNNGVVDDSQLPKDRFSAERLKGVDSTLKIQPAKLEDSAVYLCASRRDRVVSTEAFFGQGTRLTVV.

The V gene is TRBV29-1, the J gene TRBJ2-3; 9 bases agree with TRBD2. V dropped 6 bases and J dropped 5; count of bases not matched to a gene: 9. CDR3 length: 14 residues. Germline CDR1 SQVTM, CDR2 ANQGSEA. The CDR3 region is CSVDHEAGGDTQYF. The CDR3 DNA reads as TGCAGCGTCGATCATGAAGCGGGAGGAGATACGCAGTATTTT.

This clonotype was observed a few times. V gene TRBV10-1 combines with J gene TRBJ1-1; D is unresolved. V shed 6 bases and J shed 0 bases, with 11 bases lying between them. The CDR3 is made up of 14 amino acids. Germline loops: CDR1 WNHNN, CDR2 SYGVQD (reference sequence). The CDR3 sequence: CASRVGGMNTEAFF. The CDR3 DNA reads as TGCGCCAGCAGGGTAGGCGGAATGAACACTGAAGCTTTCTTT.

The V and J genes are TRBV12-3 or TRBV12-4 and TRBJ2-1; possible D gene TRBD1, 5 bases. Trimming took off 6 bases at V and 10 bases at J, with 16 bases between the two ends. There are 13 residues in the CDR3. CDR3 region: CASRFTGAEEQFF. The CDR3 DNA follows: TGTGCCAGCAGATTCACAGGCGCCGAGGAGCAGTTCTTC.

V is TRBV29-1 and J is TRBJ1-1; TRBD1 matches at 8 bases. Germline V gene data show CDR1 as SQVTM and CDR2 as ANQGSEA. CDR3 size: 12 residues. V dropped 6 bases and J dropped 7; count of bases not matched to a gene: 7. Here the CDR3 DNA reads TGCAGCGTAGGGGACAGGACGTTTGAAGCTTTCTTT. It codes for CSVGDRTFEAFF.